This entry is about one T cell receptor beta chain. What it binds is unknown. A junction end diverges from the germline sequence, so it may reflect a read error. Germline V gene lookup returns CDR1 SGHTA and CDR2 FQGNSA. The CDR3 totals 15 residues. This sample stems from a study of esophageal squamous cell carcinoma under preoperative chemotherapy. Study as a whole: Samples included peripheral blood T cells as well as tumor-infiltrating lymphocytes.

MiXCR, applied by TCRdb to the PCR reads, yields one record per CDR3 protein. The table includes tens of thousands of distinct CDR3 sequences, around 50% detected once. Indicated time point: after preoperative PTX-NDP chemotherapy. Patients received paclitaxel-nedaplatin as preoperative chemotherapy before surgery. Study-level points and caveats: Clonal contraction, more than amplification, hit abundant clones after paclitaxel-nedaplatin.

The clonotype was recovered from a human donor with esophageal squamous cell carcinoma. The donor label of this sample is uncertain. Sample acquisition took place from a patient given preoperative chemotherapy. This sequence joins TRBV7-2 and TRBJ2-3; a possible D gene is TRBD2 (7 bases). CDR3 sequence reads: CARRLGGGHTDTQYF. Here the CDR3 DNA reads TGTGCCAGGAGGCTAGGGGGGGGACACACAGATACGCAGTATTTC.